One and the same sample provided the 30 T cell receptor beta chains below, sequenced in a study of regulatory T cells in long-lasting Graves disease. The time point is: newly diagnosed GD, antithyroid drugs for less than 3 months. Scientists built the TCR library using RNA that was extracted from PBMCs. According to the study, TCR beta libraries were built with iRepertoire HTBI primers and CDR3-region Arm-PCR. TCRdb reanalysed the multiplex PCR reads using MiXCR and keeps one entry per CDR3 protein. The top ten clones hold 15% to 20% of a sample with about 620,000 distinct CDR3 sequences, about 15% of them seen once. Separately, the same data were catalogued under a study of T cells in Graves' hyperthyroidism and ophthalmopathy.

Sequencing was performed on peripheral blood mononuclear cells (PBMCs), taken at new diagnosis, from a patient treated with antithyroid drugs. The receptor set was obtained from a woman in her 30s with Graves disease.

The chain is built from TRBV19 and TRBJ2-5; 7 bases match TRBD1. Germline V gives CDR1 LNHDA, CDR2 SQIVND (reference sequence). V lost 3 bases to trimming and J lost 1 base; unmatched junction nucleotides: 5. CDR3 size: 15 residues. The CDR3 reads CASSMRGQIQETQYF. The CDR3 DNA follows: TGTGCCAGTAGTATGAGGGGACAGATCCAAGAGACCCAGTACTTC.

This clonotype has a count of ten or more. The J gene is TRBJ2-2, the V gene TRBV12-3 or TRBV12-4, with D uncertain. The CDR3 spans 13 residues. V shed 2 bases and J shed 7 bases, with 8 bases lying between them. CDR3 in amino acids: CASSLQGIGELFF. CDR3 sequence (DNA): TGTGCCAGCAGTTTACAAGGAATCGGGGAGCTGTTTTTT.

V gene TRBV7-3 combines with J gene TRBJ2-3, with unresolved D. This CDR3 region has 15 residues. The V end lost 1 base, the J end lost 4 bases, and 12 bases lay between the germline ends. CDR1 and CDR2 (germline): SGHTA, FQGTGA. The CDR3 sequence: CASSLIGSSADTQYF. The CDR3 nucleotides read TGTGCCAGCAGCTTAATCGGAAGCTCGGCAGATACGCAGTATTTT. The full variable domain, completed using reference TRBV7-3 and TRBJ2-3, is GAGVSQTPSNKVTEKGKYVELRCDPISGHTALYWYRQSLGQGPEFLIYFQGTGAADDSGLPNDRFFAVRPEGSVSTLKIQRTERGDSAVYLCASSLIGSSADTQYFGPGTRLTVL.

In its sample, this clonotype was seen once. A far bigger clonotype differs at one base, so this is likely a read error. The rearrangement joins TRBV2 to TRBJ2-5; no reliable D call. Germline CDR1 reads SNHLY; CDR2 reads FYNNEI. The V and J ends lost 4 bases and 11 bases respectively, with 14 bases between them. CDR3 size: 12 residues. The chain's CDR3 is CASSVGEYEQYF. CDR3 nucleotide sequence: TGTGCCAGCAGTGTTGGAGAGTATGAGCAGTACTTC.

This clonotype was counted at least ten times. This chain links TRBV27 with TRBJ1-5; 8 bases are shared with TRBD1. This CDR3 comprises 18 residues. V shed 1 base and J 10 bases; nucleotides not matched to a gene: 18. Germline V gene data show CDR1 as MNHEY and CDR2 as SMNVEV (reference sequence). The CDR3 sequence: CASSLLGVHTGGVDPQHF. The CDR3 bases are TGTGCCAGCAGTTTATTGGGAGTCCATACAGGGGGTGTTGATCCCCAGCATTTT.

This clonotype was counted ten times or more. The chain has TRBV11-2 and TRBJ1-4; no firm D call. The V end was cut by 1 base, the J end by 5 bases, with 11 bases between. CDR1 and CDR2 from the germline V gene are SGHAT and FQNNGV. CDR3 length: 15 amino acids. CDR3 nucleotides: TGTGCCAGCAGCTTAGGGGCAGTCTACAATGAAAAACTGTTTTTT. This translates into CASSLGAVYNEKLFF.

The chain is built from TRBV7-2 and TRBJ2-5; 11 bases align to TRBD2. The CDR3 consists of 15 residues. Germline CDR1 SGHTA, CDR2 FQGNSA. Trimming at V came to 5 bases and at J to 5 bases, leaving 7 bases not matched to a gene. The CDR3 DNA sequence: TGTGCCAGCAGCGCACTAGCGGGAGTTAGGGAGACCCAGTACTTC. It specifies CASSALAGVRETQYF.

This clonotype was recorded many times. The rearrangement uses TRBV6-1 and TRBJ1-2; a weak D match, TRBD1 (5 bases). CDR3 length: 13 residues. CDR1 and CDR2 (germline): MNHNS, SASEGT. The ends were cut back, 5 bases at V and 8 bases at J, with 15 bases in the middle. CDR3 sequence (DNA): TGTGCCAGCAGTAGAGGGGCGCTATCCGGCTACACCTTC. It is translated as CASSRGALSGYTF.

This clonotype showed up many times. The CDR3 bases are TGTGCCAGCAGTCTGGGGCTTACAGGGCAAAAGAACACTGAAGCTTTCTTT. Encoded protein: CASSLGLTGQKNTEAFF. The chain is built from TRBV12-3 or TRBV12-4 and TRBJ1-1; perhaps TRBD1 as D (6 bases). The CDR3 is 17 amino acids. V shed 5 bases and J shed 1 base, with 20 bases lying between them.

This clonotype was counted at least ten times. The chain employs TRBV7-9 and TRBJ1-1, with a possible D match to TRBD1 (6 bases). The CDR3 runs 14 residues. Trimming shortened V by 7 bases and J by 4 bases, and 16 bases separated the two germline ends. CDR1 and CDR2 from the germline V gene are SEHNR and FQNEAQ (reference sequence). The chain's CDR3 is CASTNRAEGTEAFF. The DNA for the CDR3 is TGTGCCAGCACCAACAGGGCGGAGGGCACTGAAGCTTTCTTT.

This clonotype was detected ten times or more. The chain recombines TRBV28 with TRBJ2-1; D not certain. The CDR3 spans 14 residues. Germline assignment: CDR1 MDHEN and CDR2 SYDVKM. Trimming removed 1 base from V and 7 bases from J, with 11 bases in between. The CDR3 loop reads CASSLFRQGNEQFF. CDR3 sequence (DNA): TGTGCCAGCAGTTTATTCAGACAAGGGAATGAGCAGTTCTTC.

In this sample, this clonotype turned up a few times. This chain links TRBV6-5 with TRBJ2-7; 7 positions agree with TRBD1. The germline gives CDR1 MNHEY, CDR2 SVGAGI. Trimming cost V 0 bases and J 7 bases; bases outside gene matches: 6. CDR3 size: 14 residues. The CDR3 DNA sequence: TGTGCCAGCAGTTACTCCGACAGGGTTAATGAGCAGTACTTC. Translated: CASSYSDRVNEQYF.

The rearrangement links TRBV7-9 to TRBJ2-1; the D call may be TRBD1 or TRBD2 (5 bases each). V lost 1 base, J lost 7 bases, and 14 bases lay in between. Germline assignment: CDR1 SEHNR and CDR2 FQNEAQ (reference sequence). The CDR3 totals 15 residues. CDR3 nucleotides: TGTGCCAGCAGCTTAGAGAGAGGGGCTAGGAATGAGCAGTTCTTC. It encodes CASSLERGARNEQFF. Drawing the rest from reference TRBV7-9 and TRBJ2-1, the complete variable domain is DTGVSQNPRHKITKRGQNVTFRCDPISEHNRLYWYRQTLGQGPEFLTYFQNEAQLEKSRLLSDRFSAERPKGSFSTLEIQRTEQGDSAMYLCASSLERGARNEQFFGPGTRLTVL.

This clonotype showed up just a few times. The chain carries TRBV9 and TRBJ1-4; a weak D match, TRBD1 (5 bases). Germline CDR1 SGDLS, CDR2 YYNGEE. CDR3 size: 15 residues. V was clipped by 0 bases and J by 7 bases, with 13 bases between them. The CDR3 sequence is CASSVAWGSSEKLFF. The CDR3 region has the DNA TGTGCCAGCAGCGTAGCGTGGGGCTCTAGTGAAAAACTGTTTTTT. The full variable domain, with the rest looked up from reference TRBV9 and TRBJ1-4, is DSGVTQTPKHLITATGQRVTLRCSPRSGDLSVYWYQQSLDQGLQFLIQYYNGEERAKGNILERFSAQQFPDLHSELNLSSLELGDSALYFCASSVAWGSSEKLFFGSGTQLSVL.

The V and J genes are TRBV20-1 and TRBJ2-2; D is ambiguous. Trimming pared 6 bases from V and 2 bases from J, leaving 10 bases between. The CDR3 covers 13 residues. Germline V gene data show CDR1 as DFQATT and CDR2 as SNEGSKA (reference sequence). The CDR3 DNA reads as TGCAGTGCCCCTGAGCCTAACACCGGGGAGCTGTTTTTT. It codes for CSAPEPNTGELFF.

This clonotype was seen only a few times. V is TRBV28 and J is TRBJ2-7; maybe TRBD2 (6 bases). The CDR3 totals 16 residues. CDR1 and CDR2 (germline): MDHEN, SYDVKM. Trimming removed 5 bases at V and 0 bases at J, with 17 bases between. As DNA, the CDR3 is TGTGCCAGCAGTCCATTATCCGGGACTGGCTCCTACGAGCAGTACTTC. Translated, it gives CASSPLSGTGSYEQYF.

CDR3 residues: CASSLGGQGDWVIGYTF. CDR3 sequence (DNA): TGTGCCAGCAGCCTAGGGGGACAGGGCGACTGGGTTATTGGCTACACCTTC. This chain links TRBV5-8 with TRBJ1-2; TRBD1 agrees at 9 bases. Looked up from germline, CDR1 is SGHTS and CDR2 is YDEGEE. Unmatched junction bases numbered 17, after V lost 4 bases and J lost 7 bases. CDR3 length: 17 amino acids.

This clonotype came up many times. The chain recombines TRBV20-1 with TRBJ2-3, with 8 bases lining up with TRBD2. V gave up 6 bases and J gave up 3 bases; unmatched junction bases: 8. Germline V gene sequence: CDR1 DFQATT, CDR2 SNEGSKA (reference sequence). The CDR3 is 14 residues long. The CDR3 nucleotides read TGCAGTGCCAAACTAGCGGTCTATACAGATACGCAGTATTTT. It encodes CSAKLAVYTDTQYF.

This clonotype was observed many times. The chain employs TRBV15 and TRBJ1-5; no firm D call. Germline V CDR1 and CDR2: LNHNV, YYDKDF (reference sequence). With 1 base removed from V and 8 bases from J, the gap between germline ends came to 9 bases. The CDR3 loop spans 13 amino acids. CDR3 sequence: CATSRGPAEPQHF. CDR3 coding DNA: TGTGCCACCAGCAGAGGGCCGGCAGAGCCCCAGCATTTT.

This clonotype was recorded many times. V usage is TRBV30 and J usage is TRBJ1-1; 8 bases fit TRBD1. This CDR3 comprises 14 residues. V was clipped by 1 base and J by 10 bases; unmatched bases: 11. Germline values: CDR1 GTSNPN, CDR2 SVGIG (reference sequence). The CDR3 spells CAWSGIGQGGGAFF. In DNA form, the CDR3 reads TGTGCCTGGAGTGGGATCGGACAGGGTGGGGGAGCTTTCTTT.

This clonotype was recorded a few times. This chain uses TRBV12-3 or TRBV12-4 with TRBJ2-1, with 15 bases fitting TRBD2. V shed 5 bases, J shed 6 bases, and the junction held 14 bases outside the gene matches. There are 19 residues in the CDR3. The CDR3 DNA sequence: TGTGCCAGCAGTCCCGGACTAGCGGGAGGGATTATTCCCCCCAATGAGCAGTTCTTC. Translated: CASSPGLAGGIIPPNEQFF.

This clonotype was found many times. The gene calls are TRBV3-1 and TRBJ2-7; TRBD1 agrees at 7 bases. Germline trimming cut 7 bases from V and 2 bases from J; bases unmatched to any gene: 11. CDR3 size: 15 residues. Looked up from germline, CDR1 is LGHDT and CDR2 is YNNKEL (reference sequence). Written as DNA, the CDR3 is TGTGCCAGCACTCCTACAACAGGGGTTACCTACGAGCAGTACTTC. Protein sequence: CASTPTTGVTYEQYF.

In its sample, this clonotype was seen many times. The chain carries TRBV7-2 and TRBJ1-1; D is uncertain. The germline V and J ends were trimmed by 1 base and 5 bases, with 11 bases remaining between them. CDR1 and CDR2 from the germline V gene are SGHTA and FQGNSA. This CDR3 has 14 residues. The CDR3 sequence is CASSLGAAGTEAFF. DNA for the CDR3: TGTGCCAGCAGCTTAGGGGCAGCTGGGACTGAAGCTTTCTTT. The full variable domain, in which reference TRBV7-2 and TRBJ1-1 provide the parts outside the CDR3, is GAGVSQSPSNKVTEKGKDVELRCDPISGHTALYWYRQSLGQGLEFLIYFQGNSAPDKSGLPSDRFSAERTGGSVSTLTIQRTQQEDSAVYLCASSLGAAGTEAFFGQGTRLTVV.

The sample holds a few counts of this clonotype. The J gene is TRBJ2-1, the V gene TRBV20-1; D may be TRBD1 (5 bases). The tail of the sequence fits TRBJ2-5 better, so the J call may be wrong. The CDR3 sequence is 13 residues long. Looked up from germline, CDR1 is DFQATT and CDR2 is SNEGSKA (reference sequence). The chain's CDR3 is CSARTDRQETQYF. DNA of the CDR3: TGCAGTGCTAGAACCGACAGACAAGAGACCCAGTACTTC.

This clonotype was seen many times. V usage is TRBV13 and J usage is TRBJ2-7; 9 bases agree with TRBD2. CDR3 size: 14 residues. V dropped 3 bases and J dropped 5; count of bases not matched to a gene: 5. Per germline, CDR1 PRHDT and CDR2 FYEKMQ (reference sequence). CDR3: CASSFGTSMHEQYF. Written as DNA, the CDR3 is TGTGCCAGCAGCTTCGGGACTAGCATGCACGAGCAGTACTTC. The variable domain in full, with the rest retrieved from reference TRBV13 and TRBJ2-7, is AAGVIQSPRHLIKEKRETATLKCYPIPRHDTVYWYQQGPGQDPQFLISFYEKMQSDKGSIPDRFSAQQFSDYHSELNMSSLELGDSALYFCASSFGTSMHEQYFGPGTRLTVT.

This clonotype was found a few times. The J gene is TRBJ1-6, the V gene TRBV7-2, with 8 bases lining up with TRBD1. This CDR3 comprises 16 residues. CDR1 SGHTA and CDR2 FQGNSA come from the germline V gene. Germline trimming cut 2 bases from V and 0 bases from J; bases unmatched to any gene: 0. CDR3 bases: TGTGCCAGCAGCTTACAGGGGGCCTCCTATAATTCACCCCTCCACTTT. Translating gives CASSLQGASYNSPLHF.

This clonotype was seen repeatedly, ten times or more. The chain combines TRBV12-3 or TRBV12-4 with TRBJ1-5; TRBD1 matches at 11 bases. V was pared by 7 bases and J by 4 bases, with 9 bases of the junction left unmatched. The length of the CDR3 is 16 residues. The CDR3 sequence is CASTPSGTGGNQPQHF. CDR3 in DNA: TGTGCCAGCACCCCTTCCGGGACAGGGGGAAATCAGCCCCAGCATTTT.

Many counts were recorded for this clonotype. The chain recombines TRBV29-1 with TRBJ1-1; D gene ambiguous. CDR3 length equals 14 residues. V was shortened by 3 bases and J by 0 bases, with 11 bases between the two germline ends. Germline CDR1 SQVTM, CDR2 ANQGSEA. For the CDR3, the DNA is TGCAGCGTTGACCACTTCGGACTGAACACTGAAGCTTTCTTT. It codes for CSVDHFGLNTEAFF.

V gene TRBV29-1 combines with J gene TRBJ1-2; no definite D call. Trimming took 5 bases from V and 8 from J, leaving 15 bases between them. CDR1 is SQVTM and CDR2 is ANQGSEA in the germline V gene. This CDR3 comprises 12 residues. The DNA of the CDR3 is TGCAGCGTTCTTTGGGGTGAAGGCGGCTACACCTTC. It is translated as CSVLWGEGGYTF.

This chain connects TRBV5-4 to TRBJ2-3, with D perhaps matching TRBD1 or TRBD2 (6 bases each). The germline gives CDR1 SGHNT, CDR2 YYREEE (reference sequence). The CDR3 runs to 16 residues. Trimming shortened V by 0 bases and J by 9 bases, and 20 bases separated the two germline ends. CDR3 sequence (DNA): TGTGCCAGCAGCTTGGGGGGGGCGGACCGCCTAGGGACGCAGTATTTT. As protein: CASSLGGADRLGTQYF.